These 23 T cell receptor beta chains originate from one sample sequenced in a study of blood T cell repertoires in COVID-19. TCRdb's table, derived via immunoSEQ multiplex PCR, lists solely in-frame clones and lacks some. The sample yields more than 150,000 clones, about 84% seen once. Sequenced material: peripheral blood. The receptors originated from a human donor in a cohort sampled during active COVID-19.

This clone was found once. V gene TRBV6-5 combines with J gene TRBJ1-2; 7 nucleotides agree with TRBD1. The CDR3 is made up of 13 amino acids. V shed 7 bases and J 6 bases; nucleotides not matched to a gene: 8. Germline V gives CDR1 MNHEY, CDR2 SVGAGI. CDR3: CASTRETGNGYTF. The CDR3 nucleotides are TGTGCCAGCACCCGCGAGACAGGGAATGGCTACACCTTC.

The V call is TRBV18, the J call TRBJ2-5, with 11 bases lining up with TRBD1. J was trimmed by 4 bases and V by 6 bases; bases with no gene match: 4. The CDR3 covers 14 residues. CDR1 and CDR2 (germline): KGHSH, LQKENI. CDR3 amino acids: CASSGQGARETQYF. The CDR3 DNA sequence: TGTGCCAGCTCTGGACAGGGGGCGAGAGAGACCCAGTACTTC. Filled out from reference TRBV18 and TRBJ2-5, the complete variable domain reads NAGVMQNPRHLVRRRGQEARLRCSPMKGHSHVYWYRQLPEEGLKFMVYLQKENIIDESGMPKERFSAEFPKEGPSILRIQQVVRGDSAAYFCASSGQGARETQYFGPGTRLLVL.

This clone was found a few times. The gene calls are TRBV2 and TRBJ1-6; 7 positions agree with TRBD1. CDR1 is SNHLY and CDR2 is FYNNEI in the germline V gene. The length of the CDR3 is 15 residues. V shed 7 bases, J shed 0 bases, and the junction held 3 bases outside the gene matches. CDR3 DNA: TGTGCCAGCACTGGGGACAGCTCCTATAATTCACCCCTCCACTTT. It specifies CASTGDSSYNSPLHF.

V is TRBV10-3 and J is TRBJ2-5; TRBD1 aligns across 8 bases. Germline V gene data show CDR1 as ENHRY and CDR2 as SYGVKD. V lost 9 bases and J lost 4; bases outside the gene matches: 7. This CDR3 comprises 13 residues. CDR3 in DNA: TGTGCCATAGGACAGGGCATAAGAGAGACCCAGTACTTC. Residues: CAIGQGIRETQYF.

The chain employs TRBV6-5 and TRBJ1-1; D gene uncertain. The CDR3 has 14 amino acids. V lost 2 bases to trimming and J lost 1 base, with 8 bases between them. The germline V gene has CDR1 MNHEY and CDR2 SVGAGI. Here the CDR3 DNA reads TGTGCCAGCAGTTACAATTCATGGAACACTGAAGCTTTCTTT. It translates to CASSYNSWNTEAFF.

The chain recombines TRBV30 with TRBJ1-1; D gene unclear. CDR3 size: 11 residues. The germline V gene encodes CDR1 GTSNPN and CDR2 SVGIG (reference sequence). V dropped 1 base and J dropped 7 bases, with 7 bases sitting between them. The CDR3 DNA reads as TGTGCCTGGAGTGACCGGGATGAAGCTTTCTTT. Its protein product is CAWSDRDEAFF.

The CDR3 DNA follows: TGTGCCAGCTCACCACGGGCTAGCGGAGTTAAAAACATTCAGTACTTC. Protein product: CASSPRASGVKNIQYF. The chain carries TRBV18 and TRBJ2-4, with 7 bases matching TRBD2. The ends lost 1 base at V and 4 bases at J; junction bases unmatched: 7. CDR3 size: 16 residues. The germline gives CDR1 KGHSH, CDR2 LQKENI.

This clone was observed once. The rearrangement joins TRBV2 to TRBJ1-6; 8 nucleotides line up with TRBD1. The CDR3 runs to 16 residues. V shed 7 bases and J 2 bases; nucleotides not matched to a gene: 7. The V gene's germline CDR1 is SNHLY and CDR2 FYNNEI. CDR3 in DNA: TGTGCCAGCACCTTTGACAGGGGCGCCTATAATTCACCCCTCCACTTT. Amino acid sequence: CASTFDRGAYNSPLHF.

This chain links TRBV6-5 with TRBJ1-2; maybe TRBD1 (5 bases). Trimming took 7 bases from V and 2 from J, leaving 17 bases between them. Germline V lookup: CDR1 MNHEY, CDR2 SVGAGI. CDR3 length: 15 residues. The CDR3 loop is CASTRGGQSNYGYTF. The CDR3 DNA follows: TGTGCCAGCACTAGGGGAGGGCAGTCAAACTATGGCTACACCTTC.

The chain has TRBV6-1 and TRBJ1-4; D not certain. The V and J ends lost 3 bases and 7 bases respectively, with 9 bases between them. The CDR3 spans 13 residues. Germline CDR1 is MNHNS and CDR2 is SASEGT. The CDR3 region has the DNA TGTGCCAGCAGTGAGGTCGCAGGTGAAAAACTGTTTTTT. Protein: CASSEVAGEKLFF.

The rearrangement joins TRBV3-1 (or the pseudogene TRBV3-2) to TRBJ2-5, with 13 bases matching TRBD2. Germline CDR1 LGHDT, CDR2 YNNKEL (reference sequence). The CDR3 sequence is 18 residues long. V lost 0 bases, J lost 3 bases, and 7 bases stayed unmatched. The CDR3 sequence: CASSQDRVLAGGKETQYF. Here the CDR3 DNA reads TGTGCCAGCAGCCAAGATAGGGTACTAGCGGGGGGGAAAGAGACCCAGTACTTC.

The DNA of the CDR3 is TGTGCCAGCAGCCGGACGGGCGGGGGGCCCTACGAGCAGTACTTC. It encodes CASSRTGGGPYEQYF. V is TRBV7-9 and J is TRBJ2-7; TRBD2 matches 8 bases. This CDR3 spans 15 amino acids. CDR1 is SEHNR, CDR2 FQNEAQ, per germline (reference sequence). Trimming took 5 bases from V and 2 from J; bases not matched to a gene: 8.

The J gene is TRBJ1-2, the V gene TRBV2; 7 nucleotides line up with TRBD1. The J segment lost 4 bases and the V segment lost 7 bases, leaving 12 bases of the junction unmatched. CDR1 and CDR2 from the germline V gene are SNHLY and FYNNEI. The CDR3 spans 15 residues. The CDR3 sequence: CASISPGQRVYGYTF. The CDR3 bases are TGTGCCAGCATTTCACCGGGACAGAGAGTCTATGGCTACACCTTC.

The CDR3 coding sequence is TGTGCCAGCAGCTTCGTCGGAAACACCATATATTTT. It codes for CASSFVGNTIYF. The chain has TRBV5-6 and TRBJ1-3; D not resolved. The V end was cut by 2 bases, the J end by 4 bases, with 4 bases between. The germline V gene has CDR1 SGHDT and CDR2 YYEEEE. There are 12 residues in the CDR3.

This clone was counted only a few times. This chain connects TRBV5-1 to TRBJ2-7, with D tentatively TRBD2 (6 bases). The CDR3 contains 14 residues. Trimming shortened V by 0 bases and J by 6 bases, and 13 bases separated the two germline ends. In germline, CDR1 is SGHRS, CDR2 YFSETQ. The CDR3 region is CASSLDGHGGEQYF. CDR3 nucleotides: TGCGCCAGCAGCTTGGACGGGCACGGGGGCGAGCAGTACTTC.

The V gene is TRBV15, the J gene TRBJ1-2; 8 nucleotides agree with TRBD1. Germline CDR1 LNHNV, CDR2 YYDKDF (reference sequence). There are 13 residues in the CDR3. After removal of 5 bases from V and 4 bases from J, the junction contained 3 bases not matched to a gene. In DNA form, the CDR3 reads TGTGCCACCAGCGCAGGGGGCGGCTATGGCTACACCTTC. The encoded protein is CATSAGGGYGYTF.

The chain employs TRBV19 and TRBJ1-1, with D perhaps TRBD1 (5 bases). CDR1 LNHDA and CDR2 SQIVND come from the germline V gene (reference sequence). V lost 1 base, J lost 2 bases, and 11 bases lay in between. This CDR3 spans 15 amino acids. The DNA of the CDR3 is TGTGCCAGTAGTATAGTACCAGGGTATAACACTGAAGCTTTCTTT. Protein product: CASSIVPGYNTEAFF.

This clone was detected a few times. This chain connects TRBV6-5 to TRBJ1-1, with a weak D call TRBD1 (6 bases). V lost 6 bases and J lost 4, with 9 bases in between. CDR3 size: 12 residues. Germline CDR1 is MNHEY and CDR2 is SVGAGI. CDR3 DNA: TGTGCCAGCAGAAACAGGGTCACTGAAGCTTTCTTT. Translation gives CASRNRVTEAFF.

The chain combines TRBV29-1 with TRBJ2-5; the D is unclear. The CDR3 sequence is 14 residues long. Trimming took 3 bases from V and 6 from J, leaving 17 bases between them. Germline V gene sequence: CDR1 SQVTM, CDR2 ANQGSEA. The CDR3 DNA reads as TGCAGCGTTGATGGGCAGGCCTCCCCAAAGACCCAGTACTTC. This codes for CSVDGQASPKTQYF.

The rearrangement joins TRBV19 to TRBJ1-6, with D perhaps matching TRBD1 (5 bases). Trimming took off 5 bases at V and 0 bases at J, with 17 bases between the two ends. From germline, CDR1 is LNHDA and CDR2 SQIVND (reference sequence). This CDR3 has 18 amino acids. As DNA, the CDR3 is TGTGCCAGTAGTCGAACGGCAGGGATCTACTCCTATAATTCACCCCTCCACTTT. Residues: CASSRTAGIYSYNSPLHF.

The V call is TRBV2, the J call TRBJ1-2; D is ambiguous. CDR3 size: 11 residues. V was trimmed by 9 bases and J by 1 base, leaving 6 bases between them. Per germline, CDR1 SNHLY and CDR2 FYNNEI. The CDR3 protein is CAREDNYGYTF. The CDR3 DNA reads TGTGCCAGAGAGGATAACTATGGCTACACCTTC.

This clone was counted between two and nine times. The gene calls are TRBV4-1 and TRBJ1-5; D perhaps matches TRBD1 (6 bases). The length of the CDR3 is 14 residues. Germline CDR1 is MGHRA and CDR2 is YSYEKL. The germline V and J ends were trimmed by 0 bases and 7 bases, with 10 bases remaining between them. In DNA form, the CDR3 reads TGCGCCAGCAGCCAAGATCTAAGGGGGCAGCCCCAGCATTTT. Its protein is CASSQDLRGQPQHF.

This clone was seen only once. The chain joins TRBV6-5 to TRBJ1-2, with 8 bases lining up with TRBD1. This CDR3 is 14 amino acids long. Germline loops: CDR1 MNHEY, CDR2 SVGAGI. V gave up 5 bases and J gave up 3 bases; unmatched junction bases: 5. CDR3 DNA sequence: TGTGCCAGCAGTCCCGGACAGGGTGACTATGGCTACACCTTC. It specifies CASSPGQGDYGYTF.